This T cell receptor (beta chain) was sequenced in a study of long-term antiretroviral therapy in people with HIV. An immunoSEQ assay, version v3.0, was performed at survey level. Here immunoSEQ multiplex PCR was the method, and the copy in TCRdb shows in-frame clones only, minus some. The sample includes 5,500 to 7,000 clones, more than 60% of them seen just once. V was cut by 1 base and J by 1 base, with 16 bases left in between. Germline CDR1 and CDR2: MNHEY and SMNVEV (reference sequence). CDR3 length: 17 residues. The chain combines TRBV27 with TRBJ1-1; no clear D gene. The clonotype was recovered from a man aged 40-49 years with HIV. The starting material was unsorted PBMCs, obtained 0.5 years before starting antiretroviral therapy. Here the CDR3 DNA reads TGTGCCAGCAGTTTATTCCCAATCACAGCTGCGAACACTGAAGCTTTCTTT. Protein: CASSLFPITAANTEAFF.